A selection of T cell receptor beta chains follows, all from one sample in a study of molecular identifiers for immune sequencing clone quantification. TCRdb re-analysed the PCR reads in MiXCR, keeping a single row per CDR3 protein. The sample includes 85,000 to 100,000 distinct CDR3 sequences, more than 20% seen only once; the top ten take around 0.92%. The sample consisted of naive CD8+ T cells from blood, with Jurkat cell RNA spiked in. These receptors were collected from a human donor in good health. Some libraries in this study had Jurkat cell RNA spiked in. The CDR3 runs from the conserved cysteine through the conserved F or W. The order of the fields is V gene, CDR3 protein.

v_gene: TRBV6-5
CDR3aa: CASSSSGNSNQPQHF

v_gene: TRBV6-5
CDR3aa: CTSSYGTSGGRGLDTQYF

v_gene: TRBV4-1
CDR3aa: CASSQDSRGTYSGYTF

v_gene: TRBV4-3
CDR3aa: CASSQESSGRSNEQFF

v_gene: TRBV20-1
CDR3aa: CSALEEKLFF

v_gene: TRBV11-2
CDR3aa: CASSLSGTIGEQFF

v_gene: TRBV2
CDR3aa: CASPIHRGMGDEQYF

v_gene: TRBV5-5
CDR3aa: CASSWTLTDQAFF

v_gene: TRBV4-3
CDR3aa: CASSQVGGEAFF

v_gene: TRBV20-1
CDR3aa: CSARSAGEVTDTQYF

v_gene: TRBV19
CDR3aa: CASSIGGQPQHF

v_gene: TRBV12-3/TRBV12-4
CDR3aa: CASSLAGVSSYNEQFF

v_gene: TRBV27
CDR3aa: CASSLQGRSYEQYF

v_gene: TRBV14
CDR3aa: CASSHTRRQEGKTQYF

v_gene: TRBV2
CDR3aa: CASTPQPGTFIYGYTF

v_gene: TRBV6-2/TRBV6-3
CDR3aa: CVSSLRDRFIGTQYF

v_gene: TRBV4-3
CDR3aa: CASSPGQRSYAPYF

v_gene: TRBV7-9
CDR3aa: CASSPMTYEQYF

v_gene: TRBV20-1
CDR3aa: CSARPAGVYNEQFF

v_gene: TRBV19
CDR3aa: CASRQKHLNQPQHF

v_gene: TRBV20-1
CDR3aa: CSARGVLTGIYEQYF

v_gene: TRBV20-1
CDR3aa: CSARGWTGSTDTQYF

v_gene: TRBV5-5
CDR3aa: CASSFGQSTGAFF

v_gene: TRBV27
CDR3aa: CASSLSARGGTEAFF

v_gene: TRBV4-1
CDR3aa: CASSPRKVGPETQYF

v_gene: TRBV28
CDR3aa: CASTRGGYEQYF

v_gene: TRBV19
CDR3aa: CASSIAGDGSYNEQFF

v_gene: TRBV7-7
CDR3aa: CASSNLGADTQYF

v_gene: TRBV7-9
CDR3aa: CASSRTDLNQPQHF

v_gene: TRBV11-2
CDR3aa: CASSLSAGPAATFPGEQYF

v_gene: TRBV7-2
CDR3aa: CASSLVLFSNPPPHF

v_gene: TRBV4-1
CDR3aa: CASSQVSGGRRMTDTQYF

v_gene: TRBV30
CDR3aa: CAWSVGASPYEQYF

v_gene: TRBV4-1
CDR3aa: CASSQVREATGELFF

v_gene: TRBV6-2/TRBV6-3
CDR3aa: CASSYGTRGGLSTDTQYF

v_gene: TRBV4-2
CDR3aa: CASSQEGSAGLSYTF

v_gene: TRBV28
CDR3aa: CASSFALMHQAPQSF

v_gene: TRBV7-9
CDR3aa: CASSATTGEPEAFF

v_gene: TRBV12-5
CDR3aa: CASGLGVSGTQYF

v_gene: TRBV29-1
CDR3aa: CSVEFLPPGRSYEQYF

v_gene: TRBV29-1
CDR3aa: CSVEDWGRPGGAHYF

v_gene: TRBV7-9
CDR3aa: CASSPGLAGDYEQYF

v_gene: TRBV11-2
CDR3aa: CASSHGVFGSTDTQYF

v_gene: TRBV6-5
CDR3aa: CASSYLPGQGDPAQYF

v_gene: TRBV4-1
CDR3aa: CASSHVPGGQREQYF

v_gene: TRBV7-9
CDR3aa: CASSYGLAGITGELFF

v_gene: TRBV19
CDR3aa: CATDLGMNTEAFF

v_gene: TRBV27
CDR3aa: CASSLLGSGRHTDTQYF

v_gene: TRBV6-2/TRBV6-3
CDR3aa: CASTLGYAQYF

v_gene: TRBV5-1
CDR3aa: CASSLRYFNYNEQFF

v_gene: TRBV27
CDR3aa: CASSFYDSDIQHF

v_gene: TRBV19
CDR3aa: CASSRASTNEKLFF

v_gene: TRBV28
CDR3aa: CASSLVIYEQYF

v_gene: TRBV29-1
CDR3aa: CSVEANTEAFF

v_gene: TRBV6-2/TRBV6-3
CDR3aa: CASSYGESNQPQHF